The 21 T cell receptor beta chains below all came from one sample that was sequenced in a study of long-term antiretroviral therapy in people with HIV. The assay, immunoSEQ v3.0, was run at survey level. Only in-frame clones appear in the TCRdb table, and some are missing; sequencing was by immunoSEQ multiplex PCR. Seen here are approximately 17,000 clones, 80% to 95% observed once, and the top ten hold 10% to 15%. Sequencing was performed on unsorted PBMCs, taken 0.6 years after starting antiretroviral therapy. The receptors were gathered from a woman in her thirties or forties with HIV.

This chain connects TRBV2 to TRBJ2-2; 10 bases map to TRBD1. CDR3 length: 15 amino acids. Germline V gene data show CDR1 as SNHLY and CDR2 as FYNNEI. Unmatched junction bases numbered 4, after V lost 3 bases and J lost 6 bases. CDR3 nucleotide sequence: TGTGCCAGCAGTGATTGGACAGGGGGAGCCGGGGAGCTGTTTTTT. Its translation: CASSDWTGGAGELFF.

This clone was seen a single time. The genes are TRBV4-3 and TRBJ1-2, with unresolved D. The CDR3 has 15 amino acids. Germline CDR1 and CDR2: LGHNA and YSLEER. V was trimmed by 0 bases and J by 0 bases, leaving 8 bases between them. The CDR3 DNA follows: TGCGCCAGCAGCCAAGAGGTCAGCACTAACTATGGCTACACCTTC. This gives the protein CASSQEVSTNYGYTF.

The V and J genes are TRBV5-1 and TRBJ1-6, with D possibly matching TRBD1 (6 bases). Trimming removed 1 base from V and 7 bases from J, with 15 bases in between. Germline V gene data show CDR1 as SGHRS and CDR2 as YFSETQ. The CDR3 runs to 16 residues. CDR3 residues: CASSLNPGQKNSPLHF. The DNA of the CDR3 is TGCGCCAGCAGCTTGAACCCCGGACAGAAAAATTCACCCCTCCACTTT.

The V gene is TRBV30, the J gene TRBJ1-2, with a possible D match to TRBD1 (6 bases). Trimming took off 3 bases at V and 8 bases at J, with 16 bases between the two ends. The CDR3 totals 13 residues. Germline lookup yields CDR1 GTSNPN and CDR2 SVGIG (reference sequence). In DNA, the CDR3 is TGTGCCTGGAGCCGACAGGCCTCCGGCGGCTACACCTTC. Its protein product is CAWSRQASGGYTF.

V is TRBV6-6 and J is TRBJ2-7; D possibly corresponds to TRBD1 (6 bases). Germline V gene sequence: CDR1 MNHNY, CDR2 SVGAGI (reference sequence). Trimming pared 6 bases from V and 3 bases from J, leaving 12 bases between. The CDR3 extends over 13 amino acids. The CDR3 nucleotides are TGTGCCAGCAGCGACAGGTTTGGCTACGAGCAGTACTTC. Encoded protein: CASSDRFGYEQYF.

The chain is built from TRBV4-1 and TRBJ1-5; D is unclear. Germline CDR1 and CDR2: MGHRA and YSYEKL. With 1 base removed from V and 0 bases from J, the gap between germline ends came to 10 bases. This CDR3 has 16 residues. CDR3 sequence: CASSQVSRDSNQPQHF. The CDR3 DNA follows: TGCGCCAGCAGCCAAGTTTCAAGGGATAGCAATCAGCCCCAGCATTTT.

This chain joins TRBV5-4 and TRBJ2-3, with D unclear. The CDR3 runs to 11 residues. Trimming removed 4 bases from V and 6 bases from J, with 6 bases in between. Germline V gene data show CDR1 as SGHNT and CDR2 as YYREEE (reference sequence). The CDR3 spells CASSIGDTQYF. For the CDR3, the DNA is TGTGCCAGCAGCATAGGGGATACGCAGTATTTT.

The chain combines TRBV19 with TRBJ2-2; TRBD1 might be the D (5 bases). Germline V gene lookup returns CDR1 LNHDA and CDR2 SQIVND (reference sequence). This CDR3 has 13 residues. The ends were cut back, 3 bases at V and 5 bases at J, with 7 bases in the middle. The CDR3, as DNA: TGTGCCAGTAGTATGAAGGGGACCGGGGAGCTGTTTTTT. Residues: CASSMKGTGELFF. The full variable domain, completed using reference TRBV19 and TRBJ2-2, is DGGITQSPKYLFRKEGQNVTLSCEQNLNHDAMYWYRQDPGQGLRLIYYSQIVNDFQKGDIAEGYSVSREKKESFPLTVTSAQKNPTAFYLCASSMKGTGELFFGEGSRLTVL.

The V and J genes are TRBV30 and TRBJ1-2; tentative D call: TRBD1 (6 bases). This CDR3 has 14 residues. Germline-derived CDR1 and CDR2 are GTSNPN and SVGIG (reference sequence). With 4 bases removed from V and 1 base from J, the gap between germline ends came to 13 bases. Here the CDR3 reads CAWKRTVFNYGYTF. The CDR3 nucleotides are TGTGCCTGGAAGAGGACAGTTTTTAACTATGGCTACACCTTC.

This sequence joins TRBV7-2 and TRBJ1-2, with D maybe TRBD1 (6 bases). Germline loops: CDR1 SGHTA, CDR2 FQGNSA. Trimming removed 5 bases at V and 3 bases at J, with 22 bases between. The CDR3 runs 17 residues. The CDR3 region has the DNA TGTGCCAGCAGCGACGCACCCGGGACACCTAAAGACTATGGCTACACCTTC. Translated: CASSDAPGTPKDYGYTF.

The chain links TRBV19 to TRBJ2-7, with TRBD1 identical over 8 bases. The CDR3 has 15 amino acids. J lost 2 bases, V lost 6 bases, and 9 bases had no gene match. Germline V gene data show CDR1 as LNHDA and CDR2 as SQIVND (reference sequence). In DNA, the CDR3 is TGTGCCAGTAGACCTGACAGGGGTGGAACCTACGAGCAGTACTTC. Translation: CASRPDRGGTYEQYF.

This rearrangement joins TRBV4-3 to TRBJ1-4, with 8 positions matching TRBD1. This CDR3 contains 15 residues. The germline V gene has CDR1 LGHNA and CDR2 YSLEER. The V gene end was trimmed by 1 base and the J gene end by 4 bases; junction bases not matched to a gene: 2. In DNA, the CDR3 is TGCGCCAGCAGCCAAGCGGACAGGGATAATGAAAAACTGTTTTTT. Translating it yields CASSQADRDNEKLFF.

The rearrangement joins TRBV11-2 to TRBJ2-2; D call uncertain. CDR1 SGHAT and CDR2 FQNNGV come from the germline V gene. This CDR3 has 15 residues. The ends were cut back, 2 bases at V and 1 base at J, with 8 bases in the middle. In DNA form, the CDR3 reads TGTGCCAGCAGCTTAAGTTCCGTGAACACCGGGGAGCTGTTTTTT. Protein: CASSLSSVNTGELFF. Full variable domain (rest looked up from reference TRBV11-2 and TRBJ2-2): EAGVAQSPRYKIIEKRQSVAFWCNPISGHATLYWYQQILGQGPKLLIQFQNNGVVDDSQLPKDRFSAERLKGVDSTLKIQPAKLEDSAVYLCASSLSSVNTGELFFGEGSRLTVL.

The chain employs TRBV5-1 and TRBJ1-1, with 10 bases aligning to TRBD1. There are 15 residues in the CDR3. Germline CDR1 is SGHRS and CDR2 is YFSETQ. The trim removed 4 bases at V and 6 bases at J, leaving 9 bases unmatched. The chain's CDR3 is CASSRDRGRLSEAFF. DNA of the CDR3: TGCGCCAGCAGCAGAGACAGGGGGCGCTTGTCTGAAGCTTTCTTT.

The J gene is TRBJ2-2, the V gene TRBV10-1; TRBD1 aligns across 8 bases. The CDR3 has 13 residues. Germline V CDR1 and CDR2: WNHNN, SYGVQD (reference sequence). V lost 6 bases and J lost 6; bases outside the gene matches: 3. The CDR3 region has the DNA TGCGCCAGCAGAGGACAGGGTCCCGGGGAGCTGTTTTTT. Translated, it gives CASRGQGPGELFF.

The chain joins TRBV18 to TRBJ2-3, with D uncertain. Germline V gives CDR1 KGHSH, CDR2 LQKENI. V lost 3 bases, J lost 0 bases, and 10 bases lay in between. This CDR3 is built from 15 residues. The CDR3 nucleotides are TGTGCCAGCTCACCTCCGGCTAGTAGCACAGATACGCAGTATTTT. It yields the protein CASSPPASSTDTQYF.

This chain uses TRBV27 with TRBJ1-5; 8 bases fit TRBD1. Germline CDR1 and CDR2: MNHEY and SMNVEV (reference sequence). CDR3 length: 14 residues. Trimming removed 3 bases from V and 7 bases from J; junction bases left unmatched: 5. CDR3 region: CASSFGQGGQPQHF. The CDR3 bases are TGTGCCAGCAGTTTCGGACAGGGCGGGCAGCCCCAGCATTTT.

The chain combines TRBV7-8 with TRBJ1-4; no firm D call. Trimming stripped 1 base from V and 7 bases from J, with 7 bases between. The CDR3 covers 13 residues. The germline V gene encodes CDR1 SGHVS and CDR2 FQNEAQ. CDR3 DNA: TGTGCCAGCAGCTTAGGTTCAGGTGAAAAACTGTTTTTT. Translated: CASSLGSGEKLFF.

V usage is TRBV4-1 and J usage is TRBJ2-7, with D uncertain. V lost 3 bases and J lost 3, with 15 bases in between. CDR3 length: 15 residues. Germline-derived CDR1 and CDR2 are MGHRA and YSYEKL. The CDR3 DNA reads TGCGCCAGCAGCCAGGCAGGTCAGTGGGGCTACGAGCAGTACTTC. Amino acid sequence: CASSQAGQWGYEQYF.

This clone was seen once. The chain couples TRBV4-3 to TRBJ1-6; unclear D gene. Germline V gene sequence: CDR1 LGHNA, CDR2 YSLEER. Deletions cut 4 bases from V and 8 bases from J, with 15 bases between. The CDR3 has 15 residues. The CDR3 protein is CASSPTPKGDSPLHF. The CDR3 DNA follows: TGCGCCAGCAGCCCAACACCAAAAGGCGATTCACCCCTCCACTTT.

V and J are TRBV7-9 and TRBJ1-4, with a tentative D call TRBD1 (5 bases). Germline V gives CDR1 SEHNR, CDR2 FQNEAQ (reference sequence). This CDR3 contains 15 residues. V was trimmed by 6 bases and J by 0 bases, leaving 11 bases between them. CDR3 residues: CASRGPGTTNEKLFF. The CDR3 DNA reads TGTGCCAGCAGAGGTCCAGGGACAACTAATGAAAAACTGTTTTTT.